This entry lists 27 T cell receptor beta chains sequenced from one sample in a study of CD8 T cells in ankylosing spondylitis. TCRdb reprocessed the 5' RACE reads with MiXCR, giving one entry per CDR3 protein. The sample lists about 110,000 distinct CDR3 sequences, about 24% occurring once. Sequencing input: synovial fluid, either unsorted or a sorted T cell fraction (not recorded which). All receptors come from a male donor with ankylosing spondylitis.

This clonotype was detected ten times or more. The chain carries TRBV12-3 or TRBV12-4 and TRBJ2-7, with D tentatively TRBD1 (5 bases). The ends were cut back, 3 bases at V and 0 bases at J, with 27 bases in the middle. This CDR3 is 20 amino acids long. CDR3 sequence (DNA): TGTGCCAGCAGTTTCAGGGAACGGAAAAACGATCTTTTTAGCTCCTACGAGCAGTACTTC. This codes for CASSFRERKNDLFSSYEQYF.

The chain is built from TRBV27 and TRBJ1-2; D gene uncertain. The CDR3 is made up of 13 amino acids. The V end was cut by 4 bases, the J end by 0 bases, with 6 bases between. Germline V gene data show CDR1 as MNHEY and CDR2 as SMNVEV (reference sequence). CDR3 loop: CASSWSPNYGYTF. For the CDR3, the DNA is TGTGCCAGCAGTTGGAGCCCTAACTATGGCTACACCTTC.

The table lists this clonotype with many counts. The gene calls are TRBV5-1 and TRBJ2-7, with 8 nucleotides matching TRBD2. The CDR3 extends over 13 amino acids. Looked up from germline, CDR1 is SGHRS and CDR2 is YFSETQ. With 2 bases clipped from V and 4 bases from J, the junction kept 2 bases outside the gene matches. The CDR3 DNA follows: TGCGCCAGCAGCTTCGGGGGGGAATACGAGCAGTACTTC. This sequence encodes CASSFGGEYEQYF.

This clonotype was recorded a few times. The V and J genes are TRBV5-5 and TRBJ1-2; unclear D gene. Trimming took 0 bases from V and 7 from J, leaving 10 bases between them. CDR3 length: 13 residues. CDR1 is SGHKS, CDR2 YYEKEE, per germline (reference sequence). The CDR3 bases are TGTGCCAGCAGCTTGGAGTCTGGGTCTGGCTACACCTTC. Its protein product is CASSLESGSGYTF.

The chain is built from TRBV3-1 and TRBJ1-1; tentative D call: TRBD1 (6 bases). The CDR3 has 13 amino acids. Between the trimmed V and J ends, which lost 8 bases and 4 bases, there was a span of 14 bases. Germline V gives CDR1 LGHDT, CDR2 YNNKEL (reference sequence). DNA for the CDR3: TGTGCCAGCCGCCCCAGCAGGGGCACTGAAGCTTTCTTT. Amino acid sequence: CASRPSRGTEAFF.

The rearrangement joins TRBV5-6 to TRBJ1-6; tentative D call: TRBD1 (6 bases). Germline V gene lookup returns CDR1 SGHDT and CDR2 YYEEEE. The CDR3 sequence is 14 residues long. Trimming removed 4 bases at V and 10 bases at J, with 15 bases between. This CDR3 reads CASSPTRGGSPLHF. The DNA of the CDR3 is TGTGCCAGCAGCCCTACCAGGGGTGGATCACCCCTCCACTTT.

This clonotype was picked up a small number of times. This chain connects TRBV11-3 to TRBJ1-2; a possible D gene is TRBD1 (5 bases). The V end was cut by 4 bases, the J end by 3 bases, with 15 bases between. CDR3 length: 15 residues. Looked up from germline, CDR1 is SGHNT and CDR2 is YENEEA. In DNA, the CDR3 is TGTGCCAGCAGCTCAGGCGGGACTATAGACTATGGCTACACCTTC. It codes for CASSSGGTIDYGYTF.

This clonotype was seen a handful of times. The chain has TRBV27 and TRBJ1-1, with D possibly being TRBD1 (5 bases). The germline gives CDR1 MNHEY, CDR2 SMNVEV (reference sequence). This CDR3 region has 15 residues. Deletions cut 6 bases from V and 4 bases from J, with 18 bases between. The CDR3 nucleotides read TGTGCCAGCAGCGTATGGGGGGGTCAGGGCACTGAAGCTTTCTTT. Translated, it gives CASSVWGGQGTEAFF.

The chain recombines TRBV11-2 with TRBJ1-5, with D tentatively TRBD1 (5 bases). The V and J ends lost 5 bases and 6 bases respectively, with 32 bases between them. The CDR3 runs to 20 residues. Germline V gene lookup returns CDR1 SGHAT and CDR2 FQNNGV. This chain's CDR3 is CASSLRQMSFSGVRGQPQHF. CDR3 nucleotides: TGTGCCAGCAGCCTTCGACAGATGTCGTTTTCGGGCGTGCGTGGTCAGCCCCAGCATTTT. The whole variable domain, remainder taken from reference TRBV11-2 and TRBJ1-5, is EAGVAQSPRYKIIEKRQSVAFWCNPISGHATLYWYQQILGQGPKLLIQFQNNGVVDDSQLPKDRFSAERLKGVDSTLKIQPAKLEDSAVYLCASSLRQMSFSGVRGQPQHFGDGTRLSIL.

There are a few counts of this clonotype. This chain uses TRBV7-2 with TRBJ2-1, with 8 bases aligning to TRBD1. The CDR3 length is 14 residues. Trimming at V came to 4 bases and at J to 7 bases, leaving 6 bases not matched to a gene. Looked up from germline, CDR1 is SGHTA and CDR2 is FQGNSA. The CDR3 reads CASSSYGDRNEQFF. DNA of the CDR3: TGTGCCAGCAGCTCGTATGGGGACAGGAATGAGCAGTTCTTC.

Sample share makes this clonotype medium-sized. J is TRBJ2-2 and V is TRBV20-1, with D perhaps given as TRBD1 or TRBD2 (5 bases each). CDR3 length equals 15 residues. V gave up 2 bases and J gave up 5 bases, with 15 bases separating them. CDR1 DFQATT and CDR2 SNEGSKA come from the germline V gene (reference sequence). The CDR3 reads CSARPGPISTGELFF. DNA of the CDR3: TGCAGTGCTAGACCGGGACCTATCTCTACCGGGGAGCTGTTTTTT.

This rearrangement joins TRBV12-3 or TRBV12-4 to TRBJ1-2; the D is unclear. V lost 5 bases, J lost 3 bases, and 13 bases lay in between. The CDR3 has 14 amino acids. CDR3 protein: CASSILQADYGYTF. The CDR3 DNA is TGTGCCAGCAGTATCCTCCAGGCCGACTATGGCTACACCTTC.

This clonotype has just a few counts. The rearrangement joins TRBV6-1 to TRBJ1-1; TRBD1 agrees at 9 bases. The trim removed 5 bases at V and 4 bases at J, leaving 2 bases unmatched. CDR3 length: 13 residues. In germline, CDR1 is MNHNS, CDR2 SASEGT. The chain's CDR3 is CASSTDRGTEAFF. The CDR3 nucleotides are TGTGCCAGCAGTACGGACAGGGGCACTGAAGCTTTCTTT.

There are many counts of this clonotype. The genes are TRBV23-1 and TRBJ1-1; TRBD1 matches at 12 bases. TRBV23-1 belongs to the ORF category, with a function that is uncertain. This CDR3 comprises 16 residues. With 3 bases clipped from V and 6 bases from J, the junction kept 8 bases outside the gene matches. The CDR3 region has the DNA TGCGCCAGCAGTCATCCGGGGACAGGGGGCTCGGCTGAAGCTTTCTTT. Encoded protein: CASSHPGTGGSAEAFF.

This rearrangement joins TRBV5-1 to TRBJ2-1; D perhaps matches TRBD2 (6 bases). The CDR3 is 14 residues long. Trimming removed 4 bases at V and 3 bases at J, with 11 bases between. The germline V gene has CDR1 SGHRS and CDR2 YFSETQ. In nucleotides, the CDR3 is TGCGCCAGCAGCGAGGGACTCCGCTACAATGAGCAGTTCTTC. It encodes CASSEGLRYNEQFF.

This chain uses TRBV7-8 with TRBJ2-2, with a weak D call TRBD2 (5 bases). Germline V CDR1 and CDR2: SGHVS, FQNEAQ. This CDR3 spans 15 amino acids. The V end lost 5 bases, the J end lost 6 bases, and 16 bases lay between the germline ends. The CDR3 DNA is TGTGCCAGCAGCCCGAGGGCGAGGGCCCCCGGGGAGCTGTTTTTT. Amino acid sequence: CASSPRARAPGELFF.

The chain recombines TRBV5-1 with TRBJ2-5, with 8 nucleotides matching TRBD2. V shed 3 bases, J shed 3 bases, and the junction held 4 bases outside the gene matches. The CDR3 is 14 amino acids. The germline gives CDR1 SGHRS, CDR2 YFSETQ. Here the CDR3 reads CASSSPGLEETQYF. The DNA for the CDR3 is TGCGCCAGCAGCTCCCCGGGACTAGAAGAGACCCAGTACTTC. Supplemented by reference TRBV5-1 and TRBJ2-5, the full variable domain reads KAGVTQTPRYLIKTRGQQVTLSCSPISGHRSVSWYQQTPGQGLQFLFEYFSETQRNKGNFPGRFSGRQFSNSRSEMNVSTLELGDSALYLCASSSPGLEETQYFGPGTRLLVL.

The V call is TRBV4-2, the J call TRBJ2-1; 14 nucleotides align to TRBD2. CDR1 is LGHNA, CDR2 YNFKEQ, per germline. The length of the CDR3 is 17 residues. V lost 2 bases to trimming and J lost 7 bases; unmatched junction nucleotides: 7. The CDR3 loop is CASSQPGTSGRRNEQFF. The DNA for the CDR3 is TGTGCCAGCAGCCAACCTGGGACTAGCGGGAGAAGGAATGAGCAGTTCTTC.

This clonotype came up many times. This chain links TRBV7-7 with TRBJ2-2, with a weak D call TRBD2 (6 bases). Germline V gene data show CDR1 as SSHAT and CDR2 as FNYEAQ (reference sequence). The V gene lost 1 base and the J gene lost 6 bases, with 9 bases spanning the gap. The CDR3 length is 14 residues. The CDR3 sequence: CASSLGGTAGELFF. CDR3 in DNA: TGTGCCAGCAGCTTAGGCGGGACCGCCGGGGAGCTGTTTTTT.

This clonotype was counted between two and nine times. This chain joins TRBV25-1 and TRBJ2-1; TRBD2 might be the D (6 bases). The germline V gene encodes CDR1 MGHDK and CDR2 SYGVNS. The CDR3 has 13 amino acids. Trimming pared 6 bases from V and 9 bases from J, leaving 15 bases between. The CDR3 here is CASRPMGGGEQFF. CDR3 DNA: TGTGCCAGCAGGCCGATGGGAGGAGGTGAGCAGTTCTTC.

CDR3 sequence: CASSDPRGDNEQFF. Written as DNA, the CDR3 is TGTGCCAGCAGTGATCCACGGGGGGACAATGAGCAGTTCTTC. The genes are TRBV25-1 and TRBJ2-1; TRBD2 aligns across 7 bases. J lost 5 bases, V lost 3 bases, and 4 bases had no gene match. Germline V gene sequence: CDR1 MGHDK, CDR2 SYGVNS. The CDR3 consists of 14 residues.

The chain carries TRBV6-6 and TRBJ1-2, with TRBD1 as a possible D gene (6 bases). The V gene's germline CDR1 is MNHNY and CDR2 SVGAGI (reference sequence). V was pared by 4 bases and J by 7 bases, with 10 bases between. The CDR3 is made up of 12 amino acids. The CDR3 loop is CASSSLRGGYTF. The DNA for the CDR3 is TGTGCCAGCAGTTCTCTCAGGGGTGGCTACACCTTC.

The rearrangement links TRBV5-6 to TRBJ2-7, with 7 bases identical to TRBD1. This CDR3 region has 13 residues. Germline CDR1 SGHDT, CDR2 YYEEEE. With V trimmed by 4 bases and J by 2 bases, 3 bases remained unmatched. The CDR3 loop reads CASSHTGAYEQYF. CDR3 nucleotides: TGTGCCAGCAGCCATACAGGGGCCTACGAGCAGTACTTC.

This CDR3 reads CASSKGGSGRGADTQYF. The CDR3 DNA reads as TGTGCCAGCAGCAAAGGTGGTAGCGGGAGGGGAGCAGATACGCAGTATTTT. The rearrangement joins TRBV21-1 to TRBJ2-3; the DNA was not used to check the table's D call, TRBD2. TRBV21-1 constitutes a pseudogene. CDR3 length: 17 amino acids.

This clonotype was observed a handful of times. V and J are TRBV13 and TRBJ1-3; TRBD1 might be the D (5 bases). The length of the CDR3 is 17 residues. V was pared by 4 bases and J by 4 bases, with 20 bases between. Germline V gives CDR1 PRHDT, CDR2 FYEKMQ (reference sequence). CDR3 in DNA: TGTGCCAGCAGCTCAGAACTTTGGGGCTCTGAAGGAAACACCATATATTTT. Residues: CASSSELWGSEGNTIYF.

This chain uses TRBV18 with TRBJ2-7; D not certain. Trimming removed 6 bases from V and 1 base from J, with 10 bases in between. The germline gives CDR1 KGHSH, CDR2 LQKENI. The CDR3 loop spans 13 amino acids. The CDR3 DNA is TGTGCCAGCTCTCTCACGAATTCCTACGAGCAGTACTTC. It encodes CASSLTNSYEQYF.

The J gene is TRBJ1-6, the V gene TRBV12-3 or TRBV12-4; 8 bases are a match to TRBD1. There are 16 residues in the CDR3. V shed 4 bases and J 9 bases; nucleotides not matched to a gene: 11. CDR3 sequence: CASSSYLRQGSSPLHF. DNA of the CDR3: TGTGCCAGCAGTTCATACTTGCGACAGGGGTCTTCACCCCTCCACTTT.